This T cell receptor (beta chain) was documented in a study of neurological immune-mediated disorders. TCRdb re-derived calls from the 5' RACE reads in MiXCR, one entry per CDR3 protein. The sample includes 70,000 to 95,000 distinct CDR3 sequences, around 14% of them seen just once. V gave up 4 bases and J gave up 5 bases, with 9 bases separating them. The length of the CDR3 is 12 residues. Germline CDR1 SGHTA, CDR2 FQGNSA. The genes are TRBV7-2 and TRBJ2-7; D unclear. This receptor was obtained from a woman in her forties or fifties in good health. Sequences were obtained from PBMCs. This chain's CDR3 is CASSSRVNEQYF. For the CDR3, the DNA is TGTGCCAGCAGCTCAAGGGTCAACGAGCAGTACTTC.